The sequence of this T cell receptor (beta chain) was determined in a study of T-cell reconstitution after alpha-beta-depleted transplantation in children. General study results and limits: About two months after transplant, alpha-beta T cells reportedly came from several hundred expanded graft clones. Surviving recipient T cells and intrathymic progenitors accounted for some patients' high TCRbeta diversity at day 60. At one year after transplant, newly produced T cells mostly accounted for T-cell counts and diversity.

A library of TCRbeta sequences, prepared with unique molecular identifiers, was generated. TCRdb redid the calling of the PCR reads with MiXCR, one entry per CDR3 protein. The sample consists of some 350,000 distinct CDR3 sequences, 15% to 20% of them appearing once. Germline V CDR1 and CDR2: SGDLS, YYNGEE. V lost 6 bases and J lost 0, with 9 bases in between. The CDR3 totals 14 residues. Points on this clonotype: Antigen specificity is unknown.

The chain carries TRBV9 and TRBJ2-2; no reliable D call. Sequenced here: PBMCs, mostly from graft donor cells, sampled 360 days after TCRalphabeta/CD19-depleted stem cell transplant. The TCR originated in a male patient aged 2-10 years who had a stem cell transplant for acute lymphoblastic leukemia, so the T cells may come from the graft donor. This chain's CDR3 is CASNSGANTGELFF. Here the CDR3 DNA reads TGTGCCAGCAATTCGGGCGCGAACACCGGGGAGCTGTTTTTT.